This T cell receptor (beta chain) was recorded in a study of T cell clonotyping in hematopoietic cell transplantation. Study-wide results and caveats: Higher Inverse Simpson Index values in graft donor and pretransplant recipient predicted broader posttransplant TCR diversity. After transplant, recipient diversity fell while pathologically expanded clonotypes grew through day 180.

In the case of this clone: Its cognate antigen is unknown.

The repertoire was sequenced with immunoSEQ multiplex PCR; TCRdb's copy has only in-frame clones and lacks some. The sample has 5,500 to 8,500 clones; about 86% are singletons. Germline CDR1 reads GTSNPN; CDR2 reads SVGIG (reference sequence). V lost 1 base and J 11 bases, leaving 15 bases between the germline ends. The CDR3 extends over 14 amino acids. The chain links TRBV30 to TRBJ1-6; D is ambiguous. The sample consisted of PBMCs, taken 100 days after allogeneic stem cell transplant. The receptor's source is a male patient aged 50 or older who had an allogeneic stem cell transplant from a related donor, so the T cells may come from the graft donor. Some clones in this sample may be carry-over from other donors' samples. CDR3 nucleotides: TGTGCCTGGAGTGCCCTATTGCGGGGAACACCCCTCCACTTT. Protein sequence: CAWSALLRGTPLHF. The variable domain in full, completed from reference TRBV30 and TRBJ1-6, reads SQTIHQWPATLVQPVGSPLSLECTVEGTSNPNLYWYRQAAGRGLQLLFYSVGIGQISSEVPQNLSASRPQDRQFILSSKKLLLSDSGFYLCAWSALLRGTPLHFGNGTRLTVT.